This T cell receptor (beta chain) appears in the sequencing data of a study of Graves' ophthalmopathy and Graves' hyperthyroidism. The CDR3 sequence is 11 residues long. The V gene's germline CDR1 is GTSNPN and CDR2 SVGIG (reference sequence). V lost 3 bases and J lost 10; bases outside the gene matches: 3. RNA transcripts provided the template for amplifying TCR beta CDR3 regions. The library came from an HTBI-primed first-round RT-PCR and a second-round multiplex PCR. MiXCR, run by TCRdb on the multiplex PCR reads, gives a single entry per CDR3 protein. The sample carries about 400,000 distinct CDR3 sequences, 21% recorded once. Uncontrolled infections, pregnancy, lactation or other autoimmune diseases led to patient exclusion. PBMCs stemmed from more than 9.5 ml of fresh peripheral blood.

The V gene is TRBV30, the J gene TRBJ1-1, with TRBD1 matching 9 bases. The sample taken for sequencing was peripheral blood. This clonotype was sampled from a woman aged 18-29 years with stable Graves' hyperthyroidism. The DNA for the CDR3 is TGTGCCTGGAGGGCACAGGGGGCAGCTTTCTTT. It yields the protein CAWRAQGAAFF.